The source of this T cell receptor (beta chain) is a study of control samples from healthy donors and cancer patients. This CDR3 region has 14 residues. V gave up 2 bases and J gave up 6 bases; unmatched junction bases: 7. The germline gives CDR1 MNHEY, CDR2 SMNVEV (reference sequence). The protocol was immunoSEQ multiplex PCR, while the TCRdb copy is restricted to in-frame clones and leaves out a portion. The table records 100,000 to 150,000 clones, around 87% of them present only once. Sequenced material: blood. The receptor's source is a man in his sixties in good health. The rearrangement links TRBV27 to TRBJ2-7; 7 bases match TRBD1. CDR3 amino acids: CASSLATGSGEQYF. CDR3 coding DNA: TGTGCCAGCAGTTTAGCGACAGGGAGTGGCGAGCAGTACTTC.